Following are 13 T cell receptor beta chains from one sample sequenced in a study of CD4 T cells in relation to SARS-CoV-2 and coronaviruses (dated by TCRdb to 2020 to 2023). What these receptors recognize is not known. The method was the immunoSEQ multiplex PCR assay. Imported from immuneACCESS, the table was reduced by TCRdb to in-frame sequences with V and J called. These copies leave out some clones; in studies compared against another copy, an unresolved V gene accounts for under half, and the cause of the remainder is not known. This sample gives tens of thousands of clones in total; around 79% of them show up just once. More than 15% of the sample goes to the ten largest clones. CD4+ T cells from unexposed donors were collected before the COVID-19 pandemic (2011-2018). Following 10 days of culture, the EasySep CD4+ T cell isolation kit was used to isolate CD4+ T cells. Sequenced: CD4+ T cells from PBMCs, cultured in vitro. These receptors all come from a human donor in good health.

The sample holds a few counts of this clone. The rearrangement uses TRBV6-5 and TRBJ1-5, with TRBD1 identical over 10 bases. The V segment lost 6 bases and the J segment 9 bases; nucleotides outside the gene matches: 8. The CDR3 contains 14 residues. Per the germline V gene, CDR1 is MNHEY and CDR2 is SVGAGI. DNA for the CDR3: TGTGCCAGCAGGCTAGGACAGGGGGTAGGGCCCCAGCATTTT. It encodes CASRLGQGVGPQHF.

The chain links TRBV5-3 to TRBJ2-4; D may be TRBD2 (6 bases). TRBV5-3 counts as an open reading frame of uncertain function. The CDR3 sequence is 15 residues long. The V end was cut by 5 bases, the J end by 4 bases, with 16 bases between. Here the CDR3 DNA reads TGTGCCAGAAGGGCGGGCAAGGGGACTAAAAACATTCAGTACTTC. This sequence encodes CARRAGKGTKNIQYF.

The rearrangement links TRBV12-5 to TRBJ1-1; 10 positions agree with TRBD1. The CDR3 length is 14 residues. V shed 4 bases, J shed 5 bases, and the junction held 4 bases outside the gene matches. The V gene's germline CDR1 is LGHNT and CDR2 FRNRAP. CDR3 nucleotides: TGTGCTAGTGGTTCGGGACAGGGGCCGACTGAAGCTTTCTTT. Its translation: CASGSGQGPTEAFF.

This clone was found a few times. This chain joins TRBV3-1 (or the pseudogene TRBV3-2) and TRBJ1-3; TRBD1 agrees at 9 bases. Germline values: CDR1 LGHDT, CDR2 YNNKEL (reference sequence). The CDR3 covers 16 residues. Germline trimming cut 1 base from V and 4 bases from J; bases unmatched to any gene: 5. DNA for the CDR3: TGTGCCAGCAGCCAAGTACAGGGGGCGCCGGGAAACACCATATATTTT. Its translation is CASSQVQGAPGNTIYF.

The rearrangement joins TRBV7-6 to TRBJ2-2; 14 positions agree with TRBD2. The J segment lost 6 bases and the V segment lost 1 base, leaving 4 bases of the junction unmatched. The CDR3 is made up of 17 amino acids. The V gene's germline CDR1 is SGHVS and CDR2 FNYEAQ. CDR3: CASSLGTSGRYPGELFF. The CDR3 DNA reads TGTGCCAGCAGCTTAGGGACTAGCGGGAGGTACCCCGGGGAGCTGTTTTTT.

The rearrangement joins TRBV5-1 to TRBJ1-5; no clear D. V was cut by 4 bases and J by 6 bases, with 11 bases left in between. The CDR3 sequence is 13 residues long. From germline, CDR1 is SGHRS and CDR2 YFSETQ. CDR3 nucleotides: TGCGCCAGCAGCCCCCTTGAGGGTCAGCCCCAGCATTTT. It specifies CASSPLEGQPQHF.

The chain couples TRBV18 to TRBJ1-5; the match to TRBD1 covers 7 bases. The CDR3 covers 16 residues. Germline lookup yields CDR1 KGHSH and CDR2 LQKENI. The trim removed 4 bases at V and 7 bases at J, leaving 13 bases unmatched. This chain's CDR3 is CASSHYRQGTGQPQHF. The CDR3 region has the DNA TGTGCCAGCTCACATTACCGACAGGGCACCGGACAGCCCCAGCATTTT.

The chain combines TRBV30 with TRBJ1-1, with D tentatively TRBD1 (5 bases). The germline V gene encodes CDR1 GTSNPN and CDR2 SVGIG (reference sequence). The CDR3 sequence is 15 residues long. Trimming stripped 7 bases from V and 0 bases from J, with 18 bases between. CDR3 amino acids: CAFQRGGAMNTEAFF. As DNA, the CDR3 is TGTGCCTTCCAGAGGGGAGGAGCGATGAACACTGAAGCTTTCTTT.

This clone was seen a few times. J is TRBJ1-1 and V is TRBV20-1; a weak D match, TRBD1 (6 bases). The CDR3 covers 11 residues. Trimming stripped 5 bases from V and 5 bases from J, with 9 bases between. CDR1 is DFQATT and CDR2 is SNEGSKA in the germline V gene (reference sequence). The CDR3 DNA is TGCAGTGCTTACAGGGATACTGAAGCTTTCTTT. This translates into CSAYRDTEAFF.

This clone was found a few times. The chain links TRBV15 to TRBJ2-5; D unresolved. Germline V gene data show CDR1 as LNHNV and CDR2 as YYDKDF (reference sequence). The CDR3 has 16 residues. Trimming stripped 3 bases from V and 0 bases from J, with 14 bases between. The CDR3, as DNA: TGTGCCACCAGCAGCACCCAGGTATTGGACCAAGAGACCCAGTACTTC. It codes for CATSSTQVLDQETQYF.

J is TRBJ2-7 and V is TRBV30; D possibly corresponds to TRBD1 (6 bases). CDR1 is GTSNPN and CDR2 is SVGIG in the germline V gene (reference sequence). Trimming removed 3 bases from V and 3 bases from J, with 15 bases in between. The CDR3 contains 14 residues. The CDR3, as DNA: TGTGCCTGGAGAGAAGAGGGACACCTCTACGAGCAGTACTTC. Encoded protein: CAWREEGHLYEQYF. The full variable domain, completed using reference TRBV30 and TRBJ2-7, is SQTIHQWPATLVQPVGSPLSLECTVEGTSNPNLYWYRQAAGRGLQLLFYSVGIGQISSEVPQNLSASRPQDRQFILSSKKLLLSDSGFYLCAWREEGHLYEQYFGPGTRLTVT.

V gene TRBV6-5 combines with J gene TRBJ2-7; no clear D. Trimming took 6 bases from V and 0 from J, leaving 12 bases between them. This CDR3 is built from 14 residues. Germline V gene sequence: CDR1 MNHEY, CDR2 SVGAGI. CDR3: CASRAAAISYEQYF. Written as DNA, the CDR3 is TGTGCCAGCAGGGCCGCGGCCATCTCCTACGAGCAGTACTTC.

V gene TRBV5-6 combines with J gene TRBJ2-1; no clear D. The CDR3 is 14 residues long. CDR1 is SGHDT and CDR2 is YYEEEE in the germline V gene. V dropped 4 bases and J dropped 3 bases, with 11 bases sitting between them. The CDR3 spells CASSDNVGYNEQFF. CDR3 sequence (DNA): TGTGCCAGCAGCGACAACGTGGGCTACAATGAGCAGTTCTTC.